This TCR beta chain comes out of a study of radiation and T cells in renal cell carcinoma (dated by TCRdb to about 2020). Study-level background: A total of 50 to 60 samples underwent TCR beta sequencing, made up of roughly 26 tumors and roughly 27 peripheral blood samples. Across all 50 or so samples, 4,000,000 or so unique CDR3 nucleotide sequences, encoding 2,658,974 unique CDR3 amino acid sequences, were identified. The paper as a whole reports these results and caveats: TCR clonality was higher in irradiated tumors than in controls, as the top 100 clonotypes made up an average of around 54% of the repertoire in irradiated tumors compared with about 43% in nephrectomy-only tumors. The single-armed trial design could not address effects of radiation dose or scheduling on the TCR repertoire. Intratumoral heterogeneity went uncaptured because the only tumor material available was small regions of 0.85 to 1 g. Irradiated tumors contained more dominant CDR3 motifs, and these motifs occupied a larger share of the repertoire than in control tumors.

Taken from the germline V gene, the CDR1 and CDR2 loops are SGDLS and YYNGEE. Relative to germline, V is missing 3 bases and J is missing 8 bases, with 10 bases of the junction outside any gene match. The CDR3 runs 15 amino acids, cysteine and phenylalanine included. Only the CDR3 part of the read is kept: 45 bases, read in frame from the first base. Reading the label with the study, this specimen's time point is: tumor resected at nephrectomy. This sample's treatment or condition label indicates: treatment-naive control, cytoreductive nephrectomy. The control tumors were taken from treatment-naive renal cell carcinoma patients who had cytoreductive nephrectomy with no earlier radiation. All patients had renal cell carcinoma with clear cell pathology. The control tumors sequenced for TCR were resected between about 2010 and 2015 from some 10 males and a handful of females whose median age was roughly 55 years (range about 40 to 90). Tumors were dissociated mechanically, digested with collagenase/hyaluronidase at 37 degrees C, processed in gentleMACS C tubes, and stored in liquid nitrogen. Genomic DNA for TCR sequencing was prepared using the QIAamp DNA Blood Mini Kit (Qiagen). Samples were included in the analyses only if all quality control checks were passed.

Note on this clone: Its binding antigen is unknown. Base qualities are missing; no much larger clone stands one base away.

The immunoSEQ kit was used, according to the manufacturer's recommendations, to generate TCR beta libraries from genomic DNA. For library preparation, a first multiplex PCR was performed with proprietary primers, followed by a second PCR in which unique barcodes were added, and bead cleanups were performed after each round. A positive control reaction and a negative control reaction, both provided in the kit, were run with every batch of samples. The final libraries were assessed on an Agilent 4200 TapeStation D1000 ScreenTape, pooled by volume, and quantified by qPCR. Sequencing was performed on an Illumina NextSeq500 using a MidOutput 150-cycle cartridge, with 156 Read1 cycles, 15 Index1 cycles, and the kit custom primers. The pooled library was loaded at 0.9 to 1 pM with an approximately 22% PhiX control spike-in. The original pipeline was this. The vendor-processed data were analyzed in R, and a clonotype was defined as all T cells that share the same CDR3 nucleotide sequence. In the clone abundance analyses, frequencies were normalized to the 10,000 most abundant clones in each sample. Public T cell clones, which averaged fewer than five per sample, were removed prior to analysis. Dominant motif analysis used ImmunoMap with the PAM10 matrix, gap penalty 30 and homology threshold 0.3; motifs with cumulative frequency at least 0.01 counted as dominant. The table was pulled from immuneACCESS by TCRdb, which kept in-frame rearrangements only. Such tables lose some clones; where checked, under half of the loss comes from unresolved V genes, and the rest has no known cause. V, J and clone size are those of that table, while D and trimming were read from the DNA. This sample is represented by around 8,600 clones; 65% of them were singletons. Together, the top ten hold approximately 40% of the sample.

Sequencing was performed on tumor tissue, taken from a patient whose treatment was nephrectomy without radiotherapy. Recombination connected TRBV9 to TRBJ2-1, with 8 bases in between that match TRBD2. This TCR was sampled from a woman in her 70s with renal cell carcinoma. The CDR3 here reads CASSAGLAGNHEQFF. At the DNA level, the sequence is TGTGCCAGCAGCGCCGGACTAGCTGGGAACCATGAGCAGTTCTTC.